This T cell receptor beta chain emerged from a study of T cells in Graves' hyperthyroidism and ophthalmopathy. About the research overall: Before treatment of any kind, peripheral blood was taken at initial diagnosis.

Study-wide results and caveats: A model using 13 V-J features told ophthalmopathy apart from stable hyperthyroidism. The model's output predicted ophthalmopathy at a median of 6.5 months prior to onset.

CDR3 length: 15 residues. Germline CDR1 reads SGHVS; CDR2 reads FQNEAQ. The V and J ends lost 5 bases and 7 bases, in that order; junction bases with no gene match: 11. The TCR beta CDR3 regions underwent amplification using RNA transcripts as the source. When the TCR CDR3 underwent first-round RT-PCR, the HTBI primer set was used. Using its own MiXCR run on the multiplex PCR reads, TCRdb lists one record per CDR3 protein. The sample lists around 620,000 distinct CDR3 sequences, approximately 15% occurring once. There are many counts of this clonotype. The antigen remains unidentified. The TCR sequence derives from a woman under 30 with Graves' ophthalmopathy. The sample taken for sequencing was blood. This chain joins TRBV7-8 and TRBJ2-1; 7 bases line up with TRBD2. DNA for the CDR3: TGTGCCAGCAGCCCCGGACTAGTCCCGACGAATGAGCAGTTCTTC. Translation gives CASSPGLVPTNEQFF. The full variable domain, completed using reference TRBV7-8 and TRBJ2-1, is GAGVSQSPRYKVAKRGQDVALRCDPISGHVSLFWYQQALGQGPEFLTYFQNEAQLDKSGLPSDRFFAERPEGSVSTLKIQRTQQEDSAVYLCASSPGLVPTNEQFFGPGTRLTVL.